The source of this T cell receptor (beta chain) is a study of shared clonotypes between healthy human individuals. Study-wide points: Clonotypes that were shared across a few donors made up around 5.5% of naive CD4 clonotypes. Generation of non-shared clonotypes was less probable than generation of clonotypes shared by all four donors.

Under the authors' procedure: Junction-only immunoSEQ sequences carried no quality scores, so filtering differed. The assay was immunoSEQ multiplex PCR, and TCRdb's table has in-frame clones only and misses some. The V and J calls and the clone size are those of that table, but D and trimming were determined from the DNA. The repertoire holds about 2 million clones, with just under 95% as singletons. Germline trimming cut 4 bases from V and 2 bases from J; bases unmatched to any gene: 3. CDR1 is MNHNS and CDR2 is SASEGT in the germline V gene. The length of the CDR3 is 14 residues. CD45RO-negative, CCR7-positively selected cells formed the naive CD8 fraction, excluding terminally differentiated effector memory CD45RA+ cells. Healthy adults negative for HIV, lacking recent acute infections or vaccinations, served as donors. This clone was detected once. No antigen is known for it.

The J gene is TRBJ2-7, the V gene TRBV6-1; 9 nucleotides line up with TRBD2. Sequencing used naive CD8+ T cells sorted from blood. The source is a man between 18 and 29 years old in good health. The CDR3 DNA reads TGTGCCAGCAGTGTTCGCGGGGGGGCCTACGAGCAGTACTTC. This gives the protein CASSVRGGAYEQYF.